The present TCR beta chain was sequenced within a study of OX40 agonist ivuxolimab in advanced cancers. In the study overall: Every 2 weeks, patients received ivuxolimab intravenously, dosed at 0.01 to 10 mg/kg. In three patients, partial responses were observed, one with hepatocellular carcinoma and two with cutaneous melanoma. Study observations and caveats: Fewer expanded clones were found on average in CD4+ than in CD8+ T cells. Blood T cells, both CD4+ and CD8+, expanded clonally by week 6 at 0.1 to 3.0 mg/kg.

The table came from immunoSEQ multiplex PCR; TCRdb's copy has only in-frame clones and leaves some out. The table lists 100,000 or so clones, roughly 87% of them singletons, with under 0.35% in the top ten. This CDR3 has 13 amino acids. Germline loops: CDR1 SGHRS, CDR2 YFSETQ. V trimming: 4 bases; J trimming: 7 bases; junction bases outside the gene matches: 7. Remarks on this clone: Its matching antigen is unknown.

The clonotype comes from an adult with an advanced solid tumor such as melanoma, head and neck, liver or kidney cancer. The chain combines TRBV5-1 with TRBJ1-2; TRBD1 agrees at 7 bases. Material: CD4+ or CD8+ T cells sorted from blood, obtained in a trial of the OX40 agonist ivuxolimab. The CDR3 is CASSHTGEAGYTF. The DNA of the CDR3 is TGCGCCAGCAGCCACACAGGGGAGGCTGGCTACACCTTC. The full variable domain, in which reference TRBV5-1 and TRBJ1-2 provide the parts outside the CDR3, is KAGVTQTPRYLIKTRGQQVTLSCSPISGHRSVSWYQQTPGQGLQFLFEYFSETQRNKGNFPGRFSGRQFSNSRSEMNVSTLELGDSALYLCASSHTGEAGYTFGSGTRLTVV.